Listed here are 9 T cell receptor beta chains from one sample, sequenced in a study of blood T cell repertoires in COVID-19. Method: immunoSEQ multiplex PCR; TCRdb's copy keeps in-frame clones and lacks some. Of around 79,000 clones listed, approximately 90% are singletons. Sequencing was performed on peripheral blood. All receptors come from a man aged 70-80 years with active or convalescent COVID-19.

The chain links TRBV7-2 to TRBJ1-1; possible D gene TRBD1, 6 bases. CDR1 is SGHTA, CDR2 FQGNSA, per germline. The CDR3 is 14 amino acids. V was pared by 3 bases and J by 6 bases, with 14 bases between. CDR3 bases: TGTGCCAGCAGCTTCTCAGGGGAGTGGTCTGAAGCTTTCTTT. Amino acid sequence: CASSFSGEWSEAFF. The full variable domain, completed using reference TRBV7-2 and TRBJ1-1, is GAGVSQSPSNKVTEKGKDVELRCDPISGHTALYWYRQSLGQGLEFLIYFQGNSAPDKSGLPSDRFSAERTGGSVSTLTIQRTQQEDSAVYLCASSFSGEWSEAFFGQGTRLTVV.

This clone was observed once. The rearrangement links TRBV5-1 to TRBJ2-3; unclear D gene. The CDR3 extends over 15 amino acids. The V gene lost 0 bases and the J gene lost 0 bases, with 8 bases spanning the gap. Germline V lookup: CDR1 SGHRS, CDR2 YFSETQ. The CDR3 protein is CASSLERPSTDTQYF. DNA of the CDR3: TGCGCCAGCAGCTTGGAGAGGCCTAGCACAGATACGCAGTATTTT.

The chain combines TRBV30 with TRBJ2-4; 12 positions match TRBD1. J lost 9 bases, V lost 4 bases, and 7 bases had no gene match. The CDR3 sequence is 14 residues long. In germline, CDR1 is GTSNPN, CDR2 SVGIG (reference sequence). The CDR3 is CAWTPGQGAGIQYF. CDR3 sequence (DNA): TGTGCCTGGACTCCGGGACAGGGGGCCGGCATTCAGTACTTC.

The chain is built from TRBV24-1 and TRBJ2-3, with D hard to call. The CDR3 spans 13 residues. In germline, CDR1 is KGHDR, CDR2 SFDVKD. The V end lost 3 bases, the J end lost 2 bases, and 5 bases lay between the germline ends. The CDR3 is CATSDTNTDTQYF. The CDR3 DNA follows: TGTGCCACCAGTGATACAAACACAGATACGCAGTATTTT.

This chain connects TRBV18 to TRBJ1-2, with 8 bases matching TRBD1. Germline-derived CDR1 and CDR2 are KGHSH and LQKENI. The CDR3 has 13 amino acids. The J segment lost 8 bases and the V segment lost 3 bases, leaving 5 bases of the junction unmatched. The CDR3 here is CASSPDRGYGYTF. The CDR3 nucleotides are TGTGCCAGCTCACCCGACAGGGGATACGGCTACACCTTC.

The chain couples TRBV7-9 to TRBJ2-5; D gene ambiguous. V was clipped by 7 bases and J by 4 bases, with 13 bases between them. This CDR3 contains 13 residues. Germline V gives CDR1 SEHNR, CDR2 FQNEAQ (reference sequence). The CDR3: CASTRLLRETQYF. The CDR3 nucleotides are TGTGCCAGCACCCGATTACTACGAGAGACCCAGTACTTC.

The chain combines TRBV21-1 with TRBJ2-4; the D segment call TRBD2 is taken from the table without a DNA check. TRBV21-1 is noted as a pseudogene. The CDR3 has 12 amino acids. The CDR3 spells CASSCQRDNPNF. The CDR3 DNA reads TGTGCCAGCAGCTGCCAGCGGGACAACCCTAACTTC.

The chain couples TRBV7-6 to TRBJ2-3, with D perhaps matching TRBD2 (5 bases). The CDR3 extends over 15 amino acids. Trimming took 4 bases from V and 8 from J, leaving 19 bases between them. Germline lookup yields CDR1 SGHVS and CDR2 FNYEAQ. The CDR3 region has the DNA TGTGCCAGCAGCTCCCCTTTTGTGGGAGTGGGTACGCAGTATTTT. It codes for CASSSPFVGVGTQYF.

The chain couples TRBV25-1 to TRBJ1-5; D not resolved. V was trimmed by 1 base and J by 1 base, leaving 14 bases between them. CDR1 is MGHDK, CDR2 SYGVNS, per germline. The CDR3 is 17 residues long. The CDR3: CASSELARGRSNQPQHF. The CDR3 nucleotides read TGTGCCAGCAGTGAATTGGCCCGGGGTAGAAGCAATCAGCCCCAGCATTTT.